The text below deals with one TCR beta chain. This record comes from a study of CD8 T cells in ankylosing spondylitis. TCRdb recomputed calls from the 5' RACE reads with MiXCR, one row per CDR3 protein. The data show about 27,000 distinct CDR3 sequences, 7.9% seen once. The CDR3 length is 13 residues. V shed 3 bases and J shed 0 bases, with 6 bases lying between them. Per the germline V gene, CDR1 is DFQATT and CDR2 is SNEGSKA (reference sequence). The genes are TRBV20-1 and TRBJ1-5; D is uncertain. The source is a male donor with ankylosing spondylitis or in good health (not recorded which). Material: blood. As DNA, the CDR3 is TGCAGTGCTAGTGCGGTTAGCAATCAGCCCCAGCATTTT. This gives the protein CSASAVSNQPQHF.